A selection of T cell receptor beta chains follows, all from one sample in a study of tumor-infiltrating lymphocytes in primary liver carcinoma. MiXCR was run by TCRdb on the multiplex PCR reads, yielding one entry per CDR3 protein. The sample holds about 100,000 distinct CDR3 sequences, around 68% seen once. The sequenced sample consisted of tumor-adjacent normal liver tissue. The source is a man aged 40-50 years with primary liver carcinoma and hepatitis B virus infection. Both conserved end residues are part of each CDR3.

v_gene	j_gene	CDR3aa
TRBV11-1	TRBJ2-2	CASSPDMMGTGELFF
TRBV6-1	TRBJ2-1	CASGSQARLAGFSNEQFF
TRBV19	TRBJ2-1	CASSAGTSGSLGEQFF
TRBV11-3	TRBJ2-1	CASSPRDKGEQFF
TRBV6-1	TRBJ1-1	CASSAMRGNTEAFF
TRBV5-1	TRBJ2-7	CASSLGGPSYEHYF
TRBV6-1	TRBJ1-1	CAGRTGTLTEAFF
TRBV7-3	TRBJ2-1	CASSPSAASYNEQFF
TRBV11-2	TRBJ2-3	CASSLEGLAWTDTQNF
TRBV6-1	TRBJ2-7	CASSEWTGTDQYF
TRBV11-3	TRBJ2-2	CTSRLESNSGELFF
TRBV6-1	TRBJ2-1	CASSPVGSGSRNEQFF
TRBV6-6	TRBJ1-1	CASSYYLDTEAFF
TRBV29-1	TRBJ2-5	CSIGQGLGETQYF
TRBV10-2	TRBJ2-1	CASSDFSSYNEQFF
TRBV11-2	TRBJ2-1	CDSSLKGGLYNEQFF
TRBV29-1	TRBJ2-2	CNVDQGLGELFF
TRBV29-1	TRBJ1-1	CSIRTRLNTEAFF
TRBV11-3	TRBJ1-1	CASSPQGGTAAFF
TRBV11-2	TRBJ2-1	CASSPSTSSYNEQLF
TRBV11-2	TRBJ2-1	CASNPEGWLAGGWQFF
TRBV24-1	TRBJ1-5	CAPSDPSSGQPQHF